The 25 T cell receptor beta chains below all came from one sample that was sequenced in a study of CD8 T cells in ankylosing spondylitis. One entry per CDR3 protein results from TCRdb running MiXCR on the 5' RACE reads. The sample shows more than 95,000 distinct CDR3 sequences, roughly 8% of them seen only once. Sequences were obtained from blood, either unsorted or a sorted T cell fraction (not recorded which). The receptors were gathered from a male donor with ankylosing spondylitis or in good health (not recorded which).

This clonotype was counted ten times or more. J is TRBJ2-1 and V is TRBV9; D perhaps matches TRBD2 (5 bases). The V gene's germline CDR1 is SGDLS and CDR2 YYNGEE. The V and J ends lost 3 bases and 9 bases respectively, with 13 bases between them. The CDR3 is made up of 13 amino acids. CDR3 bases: TGTGCCAGCAGCGGCGAACTAGTCTCTGAGCAGTTCTTC. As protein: CASSGELVSEQFF.

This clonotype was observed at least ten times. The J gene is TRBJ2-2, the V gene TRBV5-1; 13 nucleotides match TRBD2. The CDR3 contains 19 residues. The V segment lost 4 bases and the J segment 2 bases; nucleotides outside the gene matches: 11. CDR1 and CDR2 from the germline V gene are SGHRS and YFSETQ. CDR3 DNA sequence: TGCGCCAGCAGCGCGTCACTAGCGGGAGGGCCGCGAAACACCGGGGAGCTGTTTTTT. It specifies CASSASLAGGPRNTGELFF.

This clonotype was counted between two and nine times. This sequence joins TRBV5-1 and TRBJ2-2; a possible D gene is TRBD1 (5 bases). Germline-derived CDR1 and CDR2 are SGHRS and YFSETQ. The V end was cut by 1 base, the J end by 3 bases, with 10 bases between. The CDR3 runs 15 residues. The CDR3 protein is CASSLSGWDTGELFF. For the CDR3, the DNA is TGCGCCAGCAGCTTGTCAGGGTGGGACACCGGGGAGCTGTTTTTT.

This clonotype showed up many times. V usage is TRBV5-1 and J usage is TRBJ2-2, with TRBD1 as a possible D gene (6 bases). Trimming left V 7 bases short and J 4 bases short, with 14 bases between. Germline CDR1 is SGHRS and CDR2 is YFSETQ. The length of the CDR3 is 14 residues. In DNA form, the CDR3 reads TGCGCCAGCGGACCCGGACAGCCCACCGGGGAGCTGTTTTTT. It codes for CASGPGQPTGELFF.

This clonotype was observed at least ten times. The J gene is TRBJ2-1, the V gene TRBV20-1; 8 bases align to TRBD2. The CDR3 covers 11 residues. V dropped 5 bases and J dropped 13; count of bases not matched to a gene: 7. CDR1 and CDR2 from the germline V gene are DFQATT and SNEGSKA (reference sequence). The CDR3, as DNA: TGCAGTGCTCTTCAAGCGGGGGCACAGTTCTTC. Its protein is CSALQAGAQFF.

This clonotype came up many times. This CDR3 is CAISPSISNQPQHF. In DNA, the CDR3 is TGTGCCATCAGCCCGAGCATTAGCAATCAGCCCCAGCATTTT. The rearrangement uses TRBV10-3 and TRBJ1-5; D not certain. Per the germline V gene, CDR1 is ENHRY and CDR2 is SYGVKD. V was shortened by 6 bases and J by 0 bases, with 9 bases between the two germline ends. The CDR3 totals 14 residues.

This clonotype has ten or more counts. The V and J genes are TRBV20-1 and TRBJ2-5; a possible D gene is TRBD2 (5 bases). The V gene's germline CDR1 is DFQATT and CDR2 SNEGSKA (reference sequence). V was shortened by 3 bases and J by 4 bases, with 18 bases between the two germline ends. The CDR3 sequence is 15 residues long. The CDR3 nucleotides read TGCAGTGCTAGTTCCCCGAGAGGGCTAAGAGAGACCCAGTACTTC. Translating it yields CSASSPRGLRETQYF.

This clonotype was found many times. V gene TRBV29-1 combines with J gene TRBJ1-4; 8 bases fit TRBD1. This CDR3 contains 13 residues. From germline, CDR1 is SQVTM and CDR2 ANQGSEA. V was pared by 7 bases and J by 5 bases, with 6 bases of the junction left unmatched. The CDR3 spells CSGTQGANEKLFF. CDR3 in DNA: TGCAGCGGAACCCAGGGGGCAAATGAAAAACTGTTTTTT. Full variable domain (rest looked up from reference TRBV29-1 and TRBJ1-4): SAVISQKPSRDICQRGTSLTIQCQVDSQVTMMFWYRQQPGQSLTLIATANQGSEATYESGFVIDKFPISRPNLTFSTLTVSNMSPEDSSIYLCSGTQGANEKLFFGSGTQLSVL.

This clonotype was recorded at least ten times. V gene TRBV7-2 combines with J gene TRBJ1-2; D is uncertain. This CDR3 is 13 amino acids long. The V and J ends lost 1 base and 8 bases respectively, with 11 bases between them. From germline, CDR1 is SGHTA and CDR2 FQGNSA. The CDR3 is CASSLEAQSGYTF. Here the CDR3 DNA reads TGTGCCAGCAGCTTAGAGGCACAGTCCGGCTACACCTTC. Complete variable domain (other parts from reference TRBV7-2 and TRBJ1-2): GAGVSQSPSNKVTEKGKDVELRCDPISGHTALYWYRQSLGQGLEFLIYFQGNSAPDKSGLPSDRFSAERTGGSVSTLTIQRTQQEDSAVYLCASSLEAQSGYTFGSGTRLTVV.

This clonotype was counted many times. The CDR3 nucleotides read TGTGCCAGCAGTCTGCAACAGGGCGGCGCTGGAAACACCATATATTTT. Protein: CASSLQQGGAGNTIYF. The chain employs TRBV12-3 or TRBV12-4 and TRBJ1-3, with D perhaps matching TRBD1 (6 bases). Trimming pared 5 bases from V and 2 bases from J, leaving 16 bases between. The CDR3 loop spans 16 amino acids.

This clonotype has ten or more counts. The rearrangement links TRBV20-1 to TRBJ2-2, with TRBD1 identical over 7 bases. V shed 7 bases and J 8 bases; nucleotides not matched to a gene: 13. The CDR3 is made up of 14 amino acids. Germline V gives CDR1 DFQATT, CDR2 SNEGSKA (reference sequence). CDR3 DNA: TGCAGTGTTTCCCGTGGGGACAGTCAGGGGGAGCTGTTTTTT. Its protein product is CSVSRGDSQGELFF.

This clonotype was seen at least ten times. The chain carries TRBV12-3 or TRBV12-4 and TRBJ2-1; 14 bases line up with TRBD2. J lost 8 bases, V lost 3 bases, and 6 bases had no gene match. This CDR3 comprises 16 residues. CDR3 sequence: CASSFQTSGRVDEQFF. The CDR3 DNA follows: TGTGCCAGCAGTTTTCAGACTAGCGGGAGGGTCGATGAGCAGTTCTTC.

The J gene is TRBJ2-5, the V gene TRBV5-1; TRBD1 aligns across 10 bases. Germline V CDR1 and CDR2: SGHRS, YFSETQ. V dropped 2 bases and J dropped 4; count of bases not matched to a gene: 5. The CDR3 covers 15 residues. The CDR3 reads CASSFGTGDPETQYF. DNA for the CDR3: TGCGCCAGCAGCTTCGGGACAGGGGACCCAGAGACCCAGTACTTC.

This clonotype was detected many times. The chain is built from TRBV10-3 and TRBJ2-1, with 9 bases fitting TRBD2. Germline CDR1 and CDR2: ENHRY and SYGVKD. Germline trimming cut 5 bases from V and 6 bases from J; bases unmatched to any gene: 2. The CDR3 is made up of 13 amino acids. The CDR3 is CAISLAGPNEQFF. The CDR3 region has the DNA TGTGCCATCAGTCTAGCGGGACCCAATGAGCAGTTCTTC.

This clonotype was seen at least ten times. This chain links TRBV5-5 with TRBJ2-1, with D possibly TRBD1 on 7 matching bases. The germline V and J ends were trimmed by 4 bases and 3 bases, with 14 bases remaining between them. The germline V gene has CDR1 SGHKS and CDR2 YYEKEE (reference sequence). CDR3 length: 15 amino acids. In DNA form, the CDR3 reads TGTGCCAGCAGCATTTCAGGGGGGTTCTACAATGAGCAGTTCTTC. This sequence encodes CASSISGGFYNEQFF.

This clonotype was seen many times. The CDR3 spells CSAWDSKNIQYF. The CDR3, as DNA: TGCAGCGCTTGGGACAGCAAAAACATTCAGTACTTC. The chain employs TRBV29-1 and TRBJ2-4; 7 bases are shared with TRBD1. J was trimmed by 3 bases and V by 7 bases; bases with no gene match: 3. The CDR3 extends over 12 amino acids. Germline CDR1 reads SQVTM; CDR2 reads ANQGSEA.

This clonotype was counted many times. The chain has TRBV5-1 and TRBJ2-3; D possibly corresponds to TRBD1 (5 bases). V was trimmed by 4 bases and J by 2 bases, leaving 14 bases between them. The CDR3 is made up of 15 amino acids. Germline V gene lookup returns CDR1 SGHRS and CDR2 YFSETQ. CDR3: CASSGPGHHTDTQYF. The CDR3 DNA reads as TGCGCCAGCAGCGGCCCAGGGCACCACACAGATACGCAGTATTTT.

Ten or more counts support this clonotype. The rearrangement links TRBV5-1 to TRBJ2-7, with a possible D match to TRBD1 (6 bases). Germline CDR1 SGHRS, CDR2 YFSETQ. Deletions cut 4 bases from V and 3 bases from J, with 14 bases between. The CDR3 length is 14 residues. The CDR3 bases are TGCGCCAGCAGCGAGGACAGAGAGAACTACGAGCAGTACTTC. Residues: CASSEDRENYEQYF.

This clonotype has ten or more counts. CDR3 nucleotide sequence: TGTGCCGGGTGGGTCGAGCAGTACTTC. Translation gives CAGWVEQYF. The V and J genes are TRBV25-1 and TRBJ2-7; no definite D call. The length of the CDR3 is 9 residues. The V end lost 11 bases, the J end lost 6 bases, and 8 bases lay between the germline ends. Germline V gives CDR1 MGHDK, CDR2 SYGVNS.

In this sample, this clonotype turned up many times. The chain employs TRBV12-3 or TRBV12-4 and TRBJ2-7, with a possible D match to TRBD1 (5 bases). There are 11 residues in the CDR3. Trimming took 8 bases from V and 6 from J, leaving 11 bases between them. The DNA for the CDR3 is TGTGCCAGCCGCCAGGGTCGCGAGCAGTACTTC. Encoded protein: CASRQGREQYF.

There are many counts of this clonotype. The CDR3 nucleotides are TGCGCCAGCAGCCAAGGGTGGCTACGGGAGACCCAGTACTTC. Its translation: CASSQGWLRETQYF. The gene calls are TRBV4-3 and TRBJ2-5; D gene uncertain. The CDR3 spans 14 residues. V dropped 1 base and J dropped 5 bases, with 11 bases sitting between them. Germline V gene data show CDR1 as LGHNA and CDR2 as YSLEER.

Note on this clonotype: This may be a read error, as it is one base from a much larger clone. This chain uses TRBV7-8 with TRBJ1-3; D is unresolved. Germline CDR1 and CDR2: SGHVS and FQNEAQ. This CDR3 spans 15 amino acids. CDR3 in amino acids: CVSSSRRERGNTIYF. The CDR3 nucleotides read TGTGTCAGCAGCTCTCGCCGGGAAAGAGGAAACACCATATATTTT.

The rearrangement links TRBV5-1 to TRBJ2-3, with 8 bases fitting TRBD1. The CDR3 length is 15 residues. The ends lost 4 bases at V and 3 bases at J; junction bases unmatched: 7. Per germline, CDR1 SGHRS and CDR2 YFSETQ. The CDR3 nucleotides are TGCGCCAGCAGCCTTCAGGGGGCTCGTACAGATACGCAGTATTTT. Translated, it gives CASSLQGARTDTQYF. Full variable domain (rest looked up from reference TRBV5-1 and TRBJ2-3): KAGVTQTPRYLIKTRGQQVTLSCSPISGHRSVSWYQQTPGQGLQFLFEYFSETQRNKGNFPGRFSGRQFSNSRSEMNVSTLELGDSALYLCASSLQGARTDTQYFGPGTRLTVL.

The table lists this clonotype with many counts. Here the CDR3 reads CAISESGGTSGSYEQFF. DNA for the CDR3: TGTGCCATCAGTGAGTCGGGGGGGACTAGCGGGAGTTACGAGCAGTTCTTC. The rearrangement uses TRBV10-3 and TRBJ2-1, with TRBD2 matching 14 bases. This CDR3 spans 17 amino acids. The trim removed 0 bases at V and 10 bases at J, leaving 8 bases unmatched. Germline CDR1 is ENHRY and CDR2 is SYGVKD.

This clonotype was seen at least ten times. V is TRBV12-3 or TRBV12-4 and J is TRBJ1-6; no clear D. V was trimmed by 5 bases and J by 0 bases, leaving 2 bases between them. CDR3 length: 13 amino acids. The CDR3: CASSLSYNSPLHF. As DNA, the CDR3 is TGTGCCAGCAGTCTCTCCTATAATTCACCCCTCCACTTT.